By sample fraction, the clone carrying this TCR beta chain is medium-sized (0.01 to 0.1%). Label denotes: CD137+ CD4 T cells sorted after culture with HeLa expressing allogeneic HLA-DP. Retrovirally transduced HeLa cells with HLA-DPA1/DPB1, HLA-DM, invariant chain and CD80 served as stimulators. HeLa cells expressing allogeneic DPB1 restimulated the approximately 15-day-expanded CD4+ cells for less than 25 h. Germline-derived CDR1 and CDR2 are MNHEY and SVGAGI. CDR3 length equals 13 residues. The germline V and J ends were trimmed by 0 bases and 5 bases, with 5 bases remaining between them. The data belong to a study of T cell repertoires and HLA-DP antigens. The overall study: Versus self, one alloantigen differed at one groove amino acid, the other at about eleven. Average DNA input: 218.4 ng for CD137+CD4+ sorts, around 1,200 ng pre-culture. Study-level points and caveats: Contaminating CD137-negative cells in sorted fractions might have affected detection of rare CDR3 sequences.

The primer mix covered 54 TRBV segments and 13 TRBJ segments. Measured with immunoSEQ multiplex PCR; TCRdb has only the in-frame clones, and not every one. The sample contains about 820 clones, 40% to 60% of which appear only once. Material: alloreactive CD137+ CD4+ T cells from cultured PBMCs. The subset was: CD137+ CD4+ cells sorted after approximately 22 h restimulation with the allogeneic HLA-DP-expressing HeLa cells. This TCR was recovered from a man in his sixties in good health and CMV-seronegative. The chain employs TRBV6-5 and TRBJ1-5; D is uncertain. CDR3 DNA: TGTGCCAGCAGTTACTCCCCGGATCAGCCCCAGCATTTT. This encodes CASSYSPDQPQHF.